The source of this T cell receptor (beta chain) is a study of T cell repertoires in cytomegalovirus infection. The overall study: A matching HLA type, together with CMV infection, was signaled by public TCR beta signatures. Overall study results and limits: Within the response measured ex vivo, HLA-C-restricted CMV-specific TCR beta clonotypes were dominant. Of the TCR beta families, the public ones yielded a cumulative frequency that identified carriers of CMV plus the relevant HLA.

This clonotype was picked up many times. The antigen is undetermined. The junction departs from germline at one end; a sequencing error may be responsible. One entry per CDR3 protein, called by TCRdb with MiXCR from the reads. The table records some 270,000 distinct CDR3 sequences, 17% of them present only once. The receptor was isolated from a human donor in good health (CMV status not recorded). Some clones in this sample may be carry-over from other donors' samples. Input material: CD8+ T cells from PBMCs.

The chain's CDR3 is CASSPDGDRGNTQYF. DNA for the CDR3: TGTGCTAGCAGCCCTGATGGGGACAGGGGCAATACGCAGTATTTT. V and J are TRBV7-7 and TRBJ2-3; 10 bases are shared with TRBD1. CDR1 SSHAT and CDR2 FNYEAQ come from the germline V gene (reference sequence). CDR3 size: 15 residues.